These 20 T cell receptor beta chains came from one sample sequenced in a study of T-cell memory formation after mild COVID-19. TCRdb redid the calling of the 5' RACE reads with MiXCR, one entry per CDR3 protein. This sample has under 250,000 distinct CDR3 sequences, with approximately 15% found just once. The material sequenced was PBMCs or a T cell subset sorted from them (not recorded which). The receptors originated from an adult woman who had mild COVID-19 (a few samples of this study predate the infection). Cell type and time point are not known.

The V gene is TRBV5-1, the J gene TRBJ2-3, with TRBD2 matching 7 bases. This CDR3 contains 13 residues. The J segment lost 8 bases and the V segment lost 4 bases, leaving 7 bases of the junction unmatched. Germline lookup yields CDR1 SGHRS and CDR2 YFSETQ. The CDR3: CASSELGGSTQYF. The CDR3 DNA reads TGCGCCAGCAGCGAACTCGGGGGGTCTACGCAGTATTTT.

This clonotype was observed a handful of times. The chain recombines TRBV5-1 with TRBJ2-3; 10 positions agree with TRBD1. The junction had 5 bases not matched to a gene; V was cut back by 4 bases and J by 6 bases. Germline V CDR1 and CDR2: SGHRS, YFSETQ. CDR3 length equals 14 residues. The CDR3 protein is CASSVGQGSDTQYF. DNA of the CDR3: TGCGCCAGCAGCGTGGGACAGGGGAGCGATACGCAGTATTTT.

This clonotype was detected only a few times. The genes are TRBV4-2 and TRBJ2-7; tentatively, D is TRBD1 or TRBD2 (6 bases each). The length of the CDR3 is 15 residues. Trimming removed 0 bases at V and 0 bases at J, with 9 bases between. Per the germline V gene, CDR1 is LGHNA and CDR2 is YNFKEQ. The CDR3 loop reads CASSQDRGHSYEQYF. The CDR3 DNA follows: TGTGCCAGCAGCCAAGACCGGGGGCACTCCTACGAGCAGTACTTC.

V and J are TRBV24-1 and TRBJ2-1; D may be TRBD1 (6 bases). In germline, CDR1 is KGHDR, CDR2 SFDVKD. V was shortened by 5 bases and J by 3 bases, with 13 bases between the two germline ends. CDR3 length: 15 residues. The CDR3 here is CATSGKQGRYNEQFF. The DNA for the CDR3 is TGTGCCACCAGTGGGAAACAGGGCCGCTACAATGAGCAGTTCTTC.

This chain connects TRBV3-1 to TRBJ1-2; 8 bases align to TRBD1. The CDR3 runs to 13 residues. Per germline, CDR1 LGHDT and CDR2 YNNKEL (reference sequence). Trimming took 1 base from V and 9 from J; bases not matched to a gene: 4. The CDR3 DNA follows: TGTGCCAGCAGCCAAGGGGACAGGAGGAGCTACACCTTC. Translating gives CASSQGDRRSYTF. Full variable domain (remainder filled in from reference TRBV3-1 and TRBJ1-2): DTAVSQTPKYLVTQMGNDKSIKCEQNLGHDTMYWYKQDSKKFLKIMFSYNNKELIINETVPNRFSPKSPDKAHLNLHINSLELGDSAVYFCASSQGDRRSYTFGSGTRLTVV.

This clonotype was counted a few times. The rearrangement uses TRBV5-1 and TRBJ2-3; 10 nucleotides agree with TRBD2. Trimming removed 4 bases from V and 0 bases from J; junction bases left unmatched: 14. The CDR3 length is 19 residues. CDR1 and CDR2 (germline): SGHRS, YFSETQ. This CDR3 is CASSRTSGDARLSTDTQYF. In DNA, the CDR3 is TGCGCCAGCAGCCGCACTAGCGGGGACGCTCGCCTAAGCACAGATACGCAGTATTTT.

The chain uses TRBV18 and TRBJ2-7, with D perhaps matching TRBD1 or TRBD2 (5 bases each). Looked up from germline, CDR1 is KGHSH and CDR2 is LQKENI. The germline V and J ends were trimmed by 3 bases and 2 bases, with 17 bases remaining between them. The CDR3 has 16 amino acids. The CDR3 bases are TGTGCCAGCTCACCTCGCCAGGGAGTAAGTGCCTACGAGCAGTACTTC. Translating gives CASSPRQGVSAYEQYF.

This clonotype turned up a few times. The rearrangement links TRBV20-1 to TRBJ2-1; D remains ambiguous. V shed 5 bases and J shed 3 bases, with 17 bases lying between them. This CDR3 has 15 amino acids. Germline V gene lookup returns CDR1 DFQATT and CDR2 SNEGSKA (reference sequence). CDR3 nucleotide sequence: TGCAGTGCTGTTCCCGGACGGACGCACTACAATGAGCAGTTCTTC. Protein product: CSAVPGRTHYNEQFF.

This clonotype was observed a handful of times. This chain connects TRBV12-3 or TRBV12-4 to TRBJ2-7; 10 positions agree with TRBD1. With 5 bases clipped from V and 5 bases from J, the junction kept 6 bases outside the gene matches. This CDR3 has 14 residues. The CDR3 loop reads CASSRTGGKNEQYF. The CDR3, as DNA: TGTGCCAGCAGTAGGACAGGGGGTAAGAACGAGCAGTACTTC.

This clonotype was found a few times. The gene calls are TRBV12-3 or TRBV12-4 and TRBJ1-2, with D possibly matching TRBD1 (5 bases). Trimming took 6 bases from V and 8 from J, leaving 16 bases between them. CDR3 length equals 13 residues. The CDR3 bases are TGTGCCAGCAGATTGACAGCTACGGGAGGCTACACCTTC. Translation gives CASRLTATGGYTF.

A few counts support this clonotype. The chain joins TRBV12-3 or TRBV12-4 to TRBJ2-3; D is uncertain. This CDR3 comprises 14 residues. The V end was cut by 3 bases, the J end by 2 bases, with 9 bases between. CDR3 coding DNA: TGTGCCAGCAGTTTTTCCGGAATCACAGATACGCAGTATTTT. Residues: CASSFSGITDTQYF.

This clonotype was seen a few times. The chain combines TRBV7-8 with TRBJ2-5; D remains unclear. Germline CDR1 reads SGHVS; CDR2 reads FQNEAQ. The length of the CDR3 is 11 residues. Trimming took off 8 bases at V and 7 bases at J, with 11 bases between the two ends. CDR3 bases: TGTGCCAGCGGCGCTACCGCGACCCAGTACTTC. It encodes CASGATATQYF.

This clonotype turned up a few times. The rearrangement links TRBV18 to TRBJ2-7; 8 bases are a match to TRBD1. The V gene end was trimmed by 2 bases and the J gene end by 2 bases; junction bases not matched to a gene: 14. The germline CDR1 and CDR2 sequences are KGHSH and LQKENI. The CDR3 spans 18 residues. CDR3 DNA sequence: TGTGCCAGCTCACCAGCGGCGGGCCGACAGGGGTCAGCCTACGAGCAGTACTTC. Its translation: CASSPAAGRQGSAYEQYF. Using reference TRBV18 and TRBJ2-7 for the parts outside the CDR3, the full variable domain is NAGVMQNPRHLVRRRGQEARLRCSPMKGHSHVYWYRQLPEEGLKFMVYLQKENIIDESGMPKERFSAEFPKEGPSILRIQQVVRGDSAAYFCASSPAAGRQGSAYEQYFGPGTRLTVT.

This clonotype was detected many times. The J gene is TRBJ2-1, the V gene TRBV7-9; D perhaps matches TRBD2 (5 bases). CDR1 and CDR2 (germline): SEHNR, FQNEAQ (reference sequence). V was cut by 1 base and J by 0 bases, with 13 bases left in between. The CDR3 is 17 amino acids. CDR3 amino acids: CASSLVPSAGSYNEQFF. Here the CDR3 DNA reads TGTGCCAGCAGCTTAGTCCCCTCGGCGGGCTCCTACAATGAGCAGTTCTTC.

The CDR3 DNA is TGTGCCAGCAGCCAAGCCTGGGGGGGCACAGATACGCAGTATTTT. Amino acids: CASSQAWGGTDTQYF. The chain has TRBV14 and TRBJ2-3, with D possibly TRBD2 on 6 matching bases. This CDR3 spans 15 amino acids. Trimming cost V 1 base and J 1 base, with 9 bases left between them. Germline values: CDR1 SGHDN, CDR2 FVKESK.

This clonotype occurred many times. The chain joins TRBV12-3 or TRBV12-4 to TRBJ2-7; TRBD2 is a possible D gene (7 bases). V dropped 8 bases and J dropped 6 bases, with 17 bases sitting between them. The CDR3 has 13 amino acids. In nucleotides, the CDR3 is TGTGCCAGCCGCCTCGCGGGGGCAGGCGAGCAGTACTTC. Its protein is CASRLAGAGEQYF.

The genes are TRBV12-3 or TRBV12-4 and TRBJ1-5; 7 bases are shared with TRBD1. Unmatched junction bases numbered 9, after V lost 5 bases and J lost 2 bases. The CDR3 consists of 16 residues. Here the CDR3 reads CASSPGGGQRNQPQHF. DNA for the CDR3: TGTGCCAGCAGTCCCGGAGGGGGACAGCGCAATCAGCCCCAGCATTTT.

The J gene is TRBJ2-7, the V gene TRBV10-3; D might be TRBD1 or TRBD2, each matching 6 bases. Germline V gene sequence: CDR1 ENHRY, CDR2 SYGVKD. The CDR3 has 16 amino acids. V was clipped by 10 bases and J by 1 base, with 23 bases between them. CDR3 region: CATGPGGHSGSYEQYF. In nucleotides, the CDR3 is TGTGCCACCGGCCCTGGGGGGCACTCGGGGTCCTACGAGCAGTACTTC.

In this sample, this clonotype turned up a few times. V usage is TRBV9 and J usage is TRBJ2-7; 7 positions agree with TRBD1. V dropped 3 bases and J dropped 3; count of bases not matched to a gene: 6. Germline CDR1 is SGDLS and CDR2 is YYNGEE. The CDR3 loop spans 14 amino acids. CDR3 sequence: CASSGKGAGYEQYF. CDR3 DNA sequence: TGTGCCAGCAGCGGAAAGGGGGCGGGCTACGAGCAGTACTTC.

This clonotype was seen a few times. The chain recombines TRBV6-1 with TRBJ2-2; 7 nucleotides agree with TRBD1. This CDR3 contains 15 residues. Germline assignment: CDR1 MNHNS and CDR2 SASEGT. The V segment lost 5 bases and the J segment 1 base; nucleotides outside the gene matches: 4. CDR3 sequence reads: CASSKRTGNTGELFF. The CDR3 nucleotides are TGTGCCAGCAGTAAAAGGACAGGGAACACCGGGGAGCTGTTTTTT.